The source of this T cell receptor (beta chain) is a study of blood T cell repertoires in COVID-19. About the study: From T cells, B-cell-depleted T cells, or PBMCs came the material, which was cDNA or gDNA.

Libraries were prepared by immunoSEQ multiplex PCR; TCRdb keeps only in-frame clonotypes and omits some of them. The table records around 140,000 clones, approximately 84% of them present only once. This CDR3 comprises 16 residues. Germline V lookup: CDR1 MGHRA, CDR2 YSYEKL. The V and J ends lost 0 bases and 4 bases, in that order; junction bases with no gene match: 7. The V gene is TRBV4-1, the J gene TRBJ2-7, with 9 bases matching TRBD2. Input material: peripheral blood. The sequence derives from a woman aged 60-75 years with acute or convalescent COVID-19. DNA for the CDR3: TGCGCCAGCAGCCAAGAAGGAGCGGGAGGCGGTTACGAGCAGTACTTC. Protein sequence: CASSQEGAGGGYEQYF.